Below, 25 T cell receptor beta chains from the same sample are listed, as sequenced in a study of blood T cell repertoires in COVID-19. Sequencing was performed with immunoSEQ multiplex PCR; in TCRdb, only in-frame clones are kept and a portion is missing. The sample carries approximately 300,000 clones, around nine tenths recorded once. The specimen was PBMCs or T cells enriched from blood (not recorded which). Receptor source: a man between 60 and 75 years old who had recovered from COVID-19.

The sample holds a few counts of this clone. This chain uses TRBV27 with TRBJ2-1, with D maybe TRBD1 (6 bases). Trimming took off 5 bases at V and 0 bases at J, with 8 bases between the two ends. Germline CDR1 MNHEY, CDR2 SMNVEV (reference sequence). The CDR3 extends over 14 amino acids. The CDR3 DNA reads TGTGCCAGCAGTGACAGGTTCTCCTACAATGAGCAGTTCTTC. Protein product: CASSDRFSYNEQFF.

The V call is TRBV10-2, the J call TRBJ2-3; D possibly corresponds to TRBD2 (6 bases). The CDR3 length is 14 residues. CDR1 and CDR2 from the germline V gene are WSHSY and SAAADI. Trimming shortened V by 8 bases and J by 1 base, and 13 bases separated the two germline ends. CDR3 in amino acids: CASGLSGRTDTQYF. For the CDR3, the DNA is TGCGCCAGCGGGCTGAGCGGGCGCACAGATACGCAGTATTTT.

This clone is a singleton in its sample. The chain uses TRBV11-2 and TRBJ1-2; D is possibly TRBD1 (5 bases). Trimming removed 4 bases at V and 12 bases at J, with 24 bases between. Germline loops: CDR1 SGHAT, CDR2 FQNNGV. This CDR3 is built from 15 residues. This CDR3 is CASSSVLTGLGPHTF. CDR3 coding DNA: TGTGCCAGCAGCTCAGTTCTGACGGGACTCGGGCCCCACACCTTC. Combining the CDR3 with reference TRBV11-2 and TRBJ1-2 gives the whole variable domain EAGVAQSPRYKIIEKRQSVAFWCNPISGHATLYWYQQILGQGPKLLIQFQNNGVVDDSQLPKDRFSAERLKGVDSTLKIQPAKLEDSAVYLCASSSVLTGLGPHTFGSGTRLTVV.

A single count supports this clone. This chain connects TRBV30 to TRBJ1-1, with 8 bases that match TRBD1. Germline V gene data show CDR1 as GTSNPN and CDR2 as SVGIG (reference sequence). The CDR3 length is 12 residues. V shed 1 base and J 11 bases; nucleotides not matched to a gene: 6. The CDR3 loop is CAWSALDRAAFF. As DNA, the CDR3 is TGTGCCTGGAGTGCCTTGGACAGGGCTGCTTTCTTT.

The sample holds one count of this clone. This chain connects TRBV7-9 to TRBJ2-6, with D perhaps TRBD1 (6 bases). Trimming removed 5 bases from V and 0 bases from J, with 11 bases in between. The CDR3 has 16 amino acids. Germline-derived CDR1 and CDR2 are SEHNR and FQNEAQ (reference sequence). The CDR3 loop reads CASSAWTASGANVLTF. In DNA form, the CDR3 reads TGTGCCAGCAGCGCCTGGACAGCCTCTGGGGCCAACGTCCTGACTTTC. Full variable domain (remainder filled in from reference TRBV7-9 and TRBJ2-6): DTGVSQNPRHKITKRGQNVTFRCDPISEHNRLYWYRQTLGQGPEFLTYFQNEAQLEKSRLLSDRFSAERPKGSFSTLEIQRTEQGDSAMYLCASSAWTASGANVLTFGAGSRLTVL.

This chain uses TRBV7-9 with TRBJ2-5; a possible D gene is TRBD1 (8 bases). CDR1 and CDR2 from the germline V gene are SEHNR and FQNEAQ (reference sequence). The V end was cut by 6 bases, the J end by 3 bases, with 14 bases between. This CDR3 is built from 14 residues. The DNA for the CDR3 is TGTGCCAGCAGAGAAACAGGGGGGGAAGAGACCCAGTACTTC. Translated, it gives CASRETGGEETQYF.

V and J are TRBV18 and TRBJ1-6; TRBD1 is a possible D gene (5 bases). Germline V gene lookup returns CDR1 KGHSH and CDR2 LQKENI. CDR3 length equals 15 residues. V shed 2 bases and J shed 6 bases, with 11 bases lying between them. The CDR3 here is CASSPSAGLNSPLHF. CDR3 DNA sequence: TGTGCCAGCTCACCATCGGCGGGACTTAATTCACCCCTCCACTTT.

The J gene is TRBJ2-7, the V gene TRBV4-1; 8 nucleotides match TRBD2. Germline lookup yields CDR1 MGHRA and CDR2 YSYEKL. CDR3 length: 14 residues. Losses at the gene ends were 3 bases for V and 4 bases for J; bases not matched to a gene: 5. For the CDR3, the DNA is TGCGCCAGCAGCCAGGGGACTAGGGGTTACGAGCAGTACTTC. Translated, it gives CASSQGTRGYEQYF.

This clone occurred a few times. The CDR3 nucleotides are TGTGCCAGCAGCTTCTTAAATTCACCCCTCCACTTT. This translates into CASSFLNSPLHF. V and J are TRBV5-6 and TRBJ1-6; no clear D gene. CDR3 size: 12 residues. With 2 bases removed from V and 7 bases from J, the gap between germline ends came to 4 bases. Germline CDR1 is SGHDT and CDR2 is YYEEEE.

J is TRBJ2-4 and V is TRBV5-5, with a tentative D call TRBD2 (5 bases). Deletions cut 5 bases from V and 5 bases from J, with 20 bases between. In germline, CDR1 is SGHKS, CDR2 YYEKEE (reference sequence). The CDR3 consists of 16 residues. The CDR3 DNA follows: TGTGCCAGCAGTTCTGCAATACGGGAAGGGCAAAACATTCAGTACTTC. Its protein is CASSSAIREGQNIQYF.

This clone came up once. CDR3 loop: CASSSAWTSGSYNEQFF. DNA of the CDR3: TGTGCCAGCAGCTCTGCCTGGACTAGCGGGAGTTACAATGAGCAGTTCTTC. This chain links TRBV7-9 with TRBJ2-1, with 13 bases matching TRBD2. Looked up from germline, CDR1 is SEHNR and CDR2 is FQNEAQ (reference sequence). V dropped 4 bases and J dropped 4; count of bases not matched to a gene: 7. CDR3 size: 17 residues.

This chain joins TRBV9 and TRBJ1-2; perhaps TRBD1 as D (5 bases). V was clipped by 4 bases and J by 5 bases, with 12 bases between them. The germline V gene has CDR1 SGDLS and CDR2 YYNGEE. The CDR3 has 13 residues. CDR3 loop: CASSSGGIYGYTF. The CDR3 bases are TGTGCCAGCAGCTCGGGGGGTATATATGGCTACACCTTC.

CDR3 sequence: CASSLSLYEQYF. Here the CDR3 DNA reads TGTGCCAGCAGCTTATCTCTTTACGAGCAGTACTTC. The chain is built from TRBV7-9 and TRBJ2-7; no definite D call. The V and J ends lost 2 bases and 4 bases respectively, with 6 bases between them. CDR1 is SEHNR, CDR2 FQNEAQ, per germline (reference sequence). This CDR3 is built from 12 residues.

This chain joins TRBV6-5 and TRBJ2-5; TRBD2 might be the D (6 bases). The CDR3 runs to 15 residues. Looked up from germline, CDR1 is MNHEY and CDR2 is SVGAGI. V was clipped by 2 bases and J by 2 bases, with 12 bases between them. CDR3 residues: CASSYGGTGQETQYF. Written as DNA, the CDR3 is TGTGCCAGCAGTTACGGGGGGACTGGGCAAGAGACCCAGTACTTC.

The V gene is TRBV5-4, the J gene TRBJ2-3, with D possibly matching TRBD2 (5 bases). V lost 1 base and J lost 2, with 8 bases in between. Germline V CDR1 and CDR2: SGHNT, YYREEE (reference sequence). The CDR3 is 14 residues long. CDR3 sequence reads: CASSLRAATDTQYF. CDR3 DNA: TGTGCCAGCAGCTTGCGAGCGGCCACAGATACGCAGTATTTT.

This chain uses TRBV20-1 with TRBJ1-3, with 10 bases lining up with TRBD1. The CDR3 is 16 amino acids. Germline loops: CDR1 DFQATT, CDR2 SNEGSKA (reference sequence). Trimming at V came to 3 bases and at J to 0 bases, leaving 5 bases not matched to a gene. In nucleotides, the CDR3 is TGCAGTGCTAGTCTGGGACAGGGGCTCTCTGGAAACACCATATATTTT. Translating it yields CSASLGQGLSGNTIYF.

This clone was seen once. The chain links TRBV10-2 to TRBJ2-7, with 10 bases lining up with TRBD2. CDR1 and CDR2 (germline): WSHSY, SAAADI. With 8 bases clipped from V and 2 bases from J, the junction kept 15 bases outside the gene matches. This CDR3 is built from 17 residues. CDR3 in DNA: TGCGCCAGCGACTCGGTCCGTGGGACTAGCGAACCCTACGAGCAGTACTTC. It translates to CASDSVRGTSEPYEQYF.

The table lists this clone with a few counts. The chain carries TRBV29-1 and TRBJ2-1; TRBD2 matches at 9 bases. Trimming removed 4 bases from V and 7 bases from J; junction bases left unmatched: 5. The CDR3 runs 13 residues. Germline-derived CDR1 and CDR2 are SQVTM and ANQGSEA. In DNA form, the CDR3 reads TGCAGCGTTGTCGGGCTAGCGGGGAATGAGCAGTTCTTC. This sequence encodes CSVVGLAGNEQFF.

The genes are TRBV3-1 (or the pseudogene TRBV3-2) and TRBJ2-3; TRBD2 agrees at 10 bases. Germline V gives CDR1 LGHDT, CDR2 YNNKEL (reference sequence). This CDR3 spans 14 amino acids. Trimming at V came to 5 bases and at J to 4 bases, leaving 3 bases not matched to a gene. The CDR3 loop reads CASSASGSADTQYF. The DNA for the CDR3 is TGTGCCAGCAGCGCTAGCGGGAGTGCAGATACGCAGTATTTT.

The genes are TRBV19 and TRBJ2-6, with D unresolved. V was pared by 5 bases and J by 3 bases, with 11 bases between. The CDR3 is made up of 15 amino acids. Germline-derived CDR1 and CDR2 are LNHDA and SQIVND (reference sequence). CDR3 coding DNA: TGTGCCAGTAGTGCGGTTCAGCGTGGGGCCAACGTCCTGACTTTC. Amino acid sequence: CASSAVQRGANVLTF.

The chain combines TRBV7-8 with TRBJ1-1; 12 nucleotides agree with TRBD1. CDR1 SGHVS and CDR2 FQNEAQ come from the germline V gene. Germline trimming cut 0 bases from V and 3 bases from J; bases unmatched to any gene: 14. CDR3 length equals 20 residues. The CDR3 nucleotides read TGTGCCAGCAGCTTAGCGCAACCCCCGGGACAGGGGGCCGGGGACACTGAAGCTTTCTTT. Its translation is CASSLAQPPGQGAGDTEAFF.

In its sample, this clone was seen once. This chain joins TRBV6-5 and TRBJ2-2; TRBD2 matches 8 bases. Looked up from germline, CDR1 is MNHEY and CDR2 is SVGAGI. This CDR3 contains 16 residues. Trimming removed 2 bases from V and 4 bases from J; junction bases left unmatched: 6. In DNA form, the CDR3 reads TGTGCCAGCAGTTACCAGAGCGGGAGTCCCACCGGGGAGCTGTTTTTT. It encodes CASSYQSGSPTGELFF.

The rearrangement uses TRBV21-1 and TRBJ1-1; TRBD1 was called by the table and not checked on the DNA. TRBV21-1 is reported as a pseudogene. The CDR3 extends over 17 amino acids. CDR3 sequence reads: CASSKARDREGRAEAFF. The CDR3 DNA is TGTGCCAGCAGCAAAGCGCGGGACAGGGAAGGGAGAGCTGAAGCTTTCTTT.

The chain couples TRBV10-1 to TRBJ1-5; D call uncertain. This CDR3 has 17 amino acids. Between the trimmed V and J ends, which lost 6 bases and 0 bases, there was a span of 18 bases. CDR1 is WNHNN and CDR2 is SYGVQD in the germline V gene (reference sequence). As DNA, the CDR3 is TGCGCCAGCAGCGGCCCCCTTGACAAGTATAGCAATCAGCCCCAGCATTTT. Amino acids: CASSGPLDKYSNQPQHF.

V usage is TRBV4-3 and J usage is TRBJ1-5, with TRBD1 matching over 9 bases. Per the germline V gene, CDR1 is LGHNA and CDR2 is YSLEER. The CDR3 covers 15 residues. J gave up 2 bases and V 1 base, and 0 bases lay outside the gene matches. The CDR3 DNA follows: TGCGCCAGCAGCCAAGGGACAGGGGGCAATCAGCCCCAGCATTTT. Its translation: CASSQGTGGNQPQHF.